This T cell receptor beta chain was captured by sequencing in a study of T-cell reconstitution after alpha-beta-depleted transplantation in children. Whole-study results and caveats: A year had passed since transplant, and T-cell counts and diversity by then came mostly from newly produced T cells. Surviving recipient T cells and thymic progenitors produced the high day-60 TCRbeta diversity seen in some patients. Reportedly, alpha-beta T cells present about two months post-transplant originated from several hundred expanded clones of graft origin.

This clonotype was seen only a few times. Its antigen is unknown. Germline values: CDR1 LGHDT, CDR2 YNNKEL (reference sequence). This CDR3 has 15 amino acids. V was clipped by 1 base and J by 8 bases, with 15 bases between them. Unique molecular identifiers were incorporated during preparation of the TCRbeta library. TCRdb reprocessed the PCR reads via MiXCR and lists one record per CDR3 protein. The sample has approximately 300,000 distinct CDR3 sequences; just over 7.5% are singletons. The rearrangement joins TRBV3-1 to TRBJ2-1; D is tentatively TRBD1 or TRBD2 (5 bases each). Sequencing used peripheral blood, obtained 360 days after TCRalphabeta/CD19-depleted stem cell transplant. The TCR was taken from a female patient under 10 years old who had a stem cell transplant for Fanconi anemia, so the T cells may come from the graft donor. CDR3 nucleotide sequence: TGTGCCAGCAGCCAAGTGAGGGGTTCTTGGGATGAGCAGTTCTTC. Protein sequence: CASSQVRGSWDEQFF.